The rows below give T cell receptor beta chains drawn from one sample of a study of human T cells and chemical hapten exposure. TCRdb processed the RACE reads anew with MiXCR; each CDR3 protein has one entry. The data show some 80,000 distinct CDR3 sequences, under 14% seen once. Sequencing was performed on whole blood, taken in connection with sensitization to the hapten diphenylcyclopropenone (DPC). The receptors originated from a man aged 18 to 29 with alopecia areata. Some clones in this sample may be carry-over from other donors' samples. CDR3s include the opening cysteine and the closing phenylalanine or tryptophan. Each record gives: clone size, V gene, J gene, D gene, CDR3 DNA, CDR3 protein. A D gene is named only where the DNA matches it firmly. Some rows mark clone size as missing; the rest say once, few, many or name a class of expanded clone.

few	TRBV7-3	TRBJ2-2	TRBD1	TGTGCCAGCAGCTTATCAGACAGGGGAGGCGGGGAGCTGTTTTTT	CASSLSDRGGGELFF
few	TRBV9	TRBJ2-5	-	TGTGCCAGCAGCGACAGGGCGAAAGAGACCCAGTACTTC	CASSDRAKETQYF
-	TRBV7-3	TRBJ2-2	-	TGTGCCAGCAGCTTAGGCAGGGGATACACCGGGGAGCTGTTTTTT	CASSLGRGYTGELFF
many	TRBV18	TRBJ1-3	-	TGTGCCAGCTCACACACGACAGAGACTGGTGGAAACACCATATATTTT	CASSHTTETGGNTIYF
few	TRBV28	TRBJ2-1	-	TGTGCCAGCAGTTTACTTTCGAATGAGCAGTTCTTC	CASSLLSNEQFF
-	TRBV6-4	TRBJ2-3	TRBD1	TGTGCCAGCAGTGACATGCAGGGGGCAAATACGCAGTATTTT	CASSDMQGANTQYF
few	TRBV5-4	TRBJ2-5	TRBD1	TGTGCCAGCAGCCACGACAGGGTGGAGACCCAGTACTTC	CASSHDRVETQYF
many	TRBV6-2/TRBV6-3	TRBJ1-5	-	TGTGCCAGCAACCGCGATCAGCTGGGCTATAGCAATCAGCCCCAGCATTTT	CASNRDQLGYSNQPQHF
-	TRBV12-3/TRBV12-4	TRBJ1-3	-	TGTGCCACCCACCCCGGACTGAACTCTGGAAACACCATATATTTT	CATHPGLNSGNTIYF
few	TRBV20-1	TRBJ2-5	-	TGCAGTGCTAGAGATCAAGGCAGGGGGGCAGAGACCCAGTACTTC	CSARDQGRGAETQYF
few	TRBV20-1	TRBJ1-1	-	TGCAGTGCTAGATCCGACCCGGGGGCCACTGAAGCTTTCTTT	CSARSDPGATEAFF
many	TRBV18	TRBJ2-7	-	TGTGCCAGCTCACCTGGACAGAGATCCTACGAGCAGTACTTC	CASSPGQRSYEQYF
-	TRBV4-2	TRBJ1-5	-	TGTGCCAGCAGCCAAGGTTTTGGGACACTCGTAACGGGGCATCAGCCCCAGCATTTT	CASSQGFGTLVTGHQPQHF
-	TRBV5-1	TRBJ1-4	-	TGCGCCAGCAGCTTGGGGGTGAGGAACGAAAAACTGTTTTTT	CASSLGVRNEKLFF
many	TRBV3-1	TRBJ1-1	-	TGTGCCAGCAGCCAAGACAGGGTTTCCGTTGAAGCTTTCTTT	CASSQDRVSVEAFF